The entry that follows covers one T cell receptor (beta chain) sequence. Antigen unknown. V lost 3 bases and J lost 2, with 11 bases in between. Germline V gene lookup returns CDR1 SGHRS and CDR2 YFSETQ. The CDR3 covers 14 residues. MiXCR, run by TCRdb on the 5' RACE reads, gives a single entry per CDR3 protein. The data contain about 200,000 distinct CDR3 sequences, 10% to 15% of them singletons. The source of the sample is a study of CD8 T cells in ankylosing spondylitis. Study-level results: Typical of ankylosing spondylitis blood, it appeared, was a TCR beta motif of several highly homologous variants.

The sequenced material came from blood, either unsorted or a sorted T cell fraction (not recorded which). The receptor was isolated from a male donor with ankylosing spondylitis or in good health (not recorded which). V is TRBV5-1 and J is TRBJ1-1, with D perhaps TRBD1 (5 bases). The CDR3 loop reads CASSSAGSNTEAFF. CDR3 nucleotide sequence: TGCGCCAGCAGCTCGGCAGGGTCTAACACTGAAGCTTTCTTT. Full variable domain (remainder filled in from reference TRBV5-1 and TRBJ1-1): KAGVTQTPRYLIKTRGQQVTLSCSPISGHRSVSWYQQTPGQGLQFLFEYFSETQRNKGNFPGRFSGRQFSNSRSEMNVSTLELGDSALYLCASSSAGSNTEAFFGQGTRLTVV.